The clone carrying this T cell receptor beta chain was counted a few times. The ends were cut back, 6 bases at V and 3 bases at J, with 17 bases in the middle. Germline loops: CDR1 DFQATT, CDR2 SNEGSKA (reference sequence). The CDR3 has 14 residues. These data come from a study of patients and donors after allogeneic stem cell transplantation. TCRdb processed the RT-PCR reads anew with MiXCR; each CDR3 protein has one entry. The table has some 880,000 distinct CDR3 sequences, under 20% seen once. The TCR comes from a human donor who was either an allogeneic HSCT recipient or a stem cell or donor lymphocyte infusion donor (not recorded which). It is not recorded whose cells these are; they may come from a transplant donor. V gene TRBV20-1 combines with J gene TRBJ1-2; D perhaps matches TRBD1 (6 bases). Sequencing was done on a sample of blood, either unsorted or a sorted T cell fraction (not recorded which). The CDR3, as DNA: TGCAGTGCGCCCGACAGGTGGGAGTACTATGGCTACACCTTC. Translated, it gives CSAPDRWEYYGYTF.